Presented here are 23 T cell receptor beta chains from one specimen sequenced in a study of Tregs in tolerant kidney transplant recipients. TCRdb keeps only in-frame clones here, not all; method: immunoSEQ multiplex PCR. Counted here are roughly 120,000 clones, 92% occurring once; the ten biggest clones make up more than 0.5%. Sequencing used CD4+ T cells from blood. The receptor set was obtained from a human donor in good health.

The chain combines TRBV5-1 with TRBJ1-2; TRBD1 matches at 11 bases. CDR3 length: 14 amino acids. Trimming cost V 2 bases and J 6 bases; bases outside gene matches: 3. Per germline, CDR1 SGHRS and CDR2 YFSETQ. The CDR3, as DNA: TGCGCCAGCAGCTTTTGGACAGGGGGCGATGGCTACACCTTC. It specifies CASSFWTGGDGYTF.

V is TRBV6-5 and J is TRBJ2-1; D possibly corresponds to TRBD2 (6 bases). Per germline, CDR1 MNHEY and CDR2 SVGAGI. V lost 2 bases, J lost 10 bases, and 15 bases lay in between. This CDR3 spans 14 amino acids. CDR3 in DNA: TGTGCCAGCAGTTACGGGGGGTTAAGGCAGGAGCAGTTCTTC. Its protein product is CASSYGGLRQEQFF.

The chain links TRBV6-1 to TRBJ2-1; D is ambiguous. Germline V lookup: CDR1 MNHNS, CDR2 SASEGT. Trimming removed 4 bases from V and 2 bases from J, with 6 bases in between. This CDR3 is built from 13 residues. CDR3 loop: CASSVTPYNEQFF. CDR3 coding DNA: TGTGCCAGCAGTGTGACACCCTACAATGAGCAGTTCTTC.

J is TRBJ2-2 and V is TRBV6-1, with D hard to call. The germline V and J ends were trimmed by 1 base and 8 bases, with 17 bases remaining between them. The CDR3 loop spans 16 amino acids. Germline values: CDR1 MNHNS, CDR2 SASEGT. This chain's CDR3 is CASSEDRAAFMGELFF. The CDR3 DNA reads TGTGCCAGCAGTGAAGATAGGGCCGCGTTTATGGGGGAGCTGTTTTTT.

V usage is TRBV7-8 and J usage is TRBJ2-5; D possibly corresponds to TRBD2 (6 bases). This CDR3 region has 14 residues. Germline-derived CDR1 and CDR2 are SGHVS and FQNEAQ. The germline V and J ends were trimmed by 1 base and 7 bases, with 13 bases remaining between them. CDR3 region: CASSLGVAGRTQYF. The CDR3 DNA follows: TGTGCCAGCAGCTTAGGGGTAGCCGGGAGGACCCAGTACTTC.

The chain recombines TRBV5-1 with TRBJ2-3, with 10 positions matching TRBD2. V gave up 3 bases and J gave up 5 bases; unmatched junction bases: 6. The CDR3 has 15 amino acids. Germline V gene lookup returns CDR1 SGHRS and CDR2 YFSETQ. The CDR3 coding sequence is TGCGCCAGCAGCTGGAGCGGGGGGGCTGGAGATACGCAGTATTTT. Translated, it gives CASSWSGGAGDTQYF. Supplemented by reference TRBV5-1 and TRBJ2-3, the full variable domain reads KAGVTQTPRYLIKTRGQQVTLSCSPISGHRSVSWYQQTPGQGLQFLFEYFSETQRNKGNFPGRFSGRQFSNSRSEMNVSTLELGDSALYLCASSWSGGAGDTQYFGPGTRLTVL.

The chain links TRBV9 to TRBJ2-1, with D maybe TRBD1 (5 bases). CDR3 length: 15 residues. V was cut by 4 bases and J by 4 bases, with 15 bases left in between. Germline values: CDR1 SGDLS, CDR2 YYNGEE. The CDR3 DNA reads TGTGCCAGCAGCATTCAGGGTCTTCAATACAATGAGCAGTTCTTC. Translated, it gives CASSIQGLQYNEQFF.

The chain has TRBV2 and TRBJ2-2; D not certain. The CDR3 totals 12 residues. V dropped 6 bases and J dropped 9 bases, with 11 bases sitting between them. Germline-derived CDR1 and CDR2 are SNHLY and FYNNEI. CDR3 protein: CASSSSPWELFF. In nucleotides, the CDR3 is TGTGCCAGCAGCAGTTCCCCGTGGGAGCTGTTTTTT. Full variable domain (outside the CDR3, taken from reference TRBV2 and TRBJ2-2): EPEVTQTPSHQVTQMGQEVILRCVPISNHLYFYWYRQILGQKVEFLVSFYNNEISEKSEIFDDQFSVERPDGSNFTLKIRSTKLEDSAMYFCASSSSPWELFFGEGSRLTVL.

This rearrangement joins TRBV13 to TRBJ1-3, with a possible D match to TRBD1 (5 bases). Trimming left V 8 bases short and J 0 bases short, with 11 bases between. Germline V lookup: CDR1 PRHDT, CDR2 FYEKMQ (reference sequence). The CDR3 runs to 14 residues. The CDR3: CASYSQGSGNTIYF. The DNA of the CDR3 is TGTGCCAGCTACTCTCAGGGCTCTGGAAACACCATATATTTT.

The CDR3, as DNA: TGCGCCAGCAGCTCCGGGCCGACAGGGGCCGGAAACACCATATATTTT. Encoded protein: CASSSGPTGAGNTIYF. This chain joins TRBV5-1 and TRBJ1-3; 8 bases are shared with TRBD1. Trimming took 3 bases from V and 4 from J; bases not matched to a gene: 9. The CDR3 runs to 16 residues. The germline V gene has CDR1 SGHRS and CDR2 YFSETQ. The variable domain in full, completed from reference TRBV5-1 and TRBJ1-3, reads KAGVTQTPRYLIKTRGQQVTLSCSPISGHRSVSWYQQTPGQGLQFLFEYFSETQRNKGNFPGRFSGRQFSNSRSEMNVSTLELGDSALYLCASSSGPTGAGNTIYFGEGSWLTVV.

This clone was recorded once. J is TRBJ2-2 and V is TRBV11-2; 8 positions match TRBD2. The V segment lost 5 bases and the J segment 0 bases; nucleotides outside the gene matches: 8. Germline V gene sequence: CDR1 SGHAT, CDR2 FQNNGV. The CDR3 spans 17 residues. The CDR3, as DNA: TGTGCCAGCAGCCCCACTCCGGGACTAGCGAACACCGGGGAGCTGTTTTTT. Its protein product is CASSPTPGLANTGELFF. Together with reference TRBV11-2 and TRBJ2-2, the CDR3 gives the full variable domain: EAGVAQSPRYKIIEKRQSVAFWCNPISGHATLYWYQQILGQGPKLLIQFQNNGVVDDSQLPKDRFSAERLKGVDSTLKIQPAKLEDSAVYLCASSPTPGLANTGELFFGEGSRLTVL.

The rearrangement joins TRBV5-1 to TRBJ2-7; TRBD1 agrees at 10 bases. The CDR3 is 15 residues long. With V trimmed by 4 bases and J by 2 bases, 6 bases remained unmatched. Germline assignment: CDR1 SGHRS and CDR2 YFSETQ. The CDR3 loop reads CASSPDRGMTYEQYF. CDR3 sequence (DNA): TGCGCCAGCAGCCCGGACAGGGGGATGACCTACGAGCAGTACTTC. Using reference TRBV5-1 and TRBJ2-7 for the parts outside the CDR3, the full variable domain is KAGVTQTPRYLIKTRGQQVTLSCSPISGHRSVSWYQQTPGQGLQFLFEYFSETQRNKGNFPGRFSGRQFSNSRSEMNVSTLELGDSALYLCASSPDRGMTYEQYFGPGTRLTVT.

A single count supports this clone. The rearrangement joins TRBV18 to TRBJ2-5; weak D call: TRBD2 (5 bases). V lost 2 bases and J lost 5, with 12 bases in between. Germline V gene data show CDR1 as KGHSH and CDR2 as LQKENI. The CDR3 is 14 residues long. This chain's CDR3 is CASSPGGLGETQYF. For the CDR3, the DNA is TGTGCCAGCTCACCAGGAGGCCTCGGGGAGACCCAGTACTTC.

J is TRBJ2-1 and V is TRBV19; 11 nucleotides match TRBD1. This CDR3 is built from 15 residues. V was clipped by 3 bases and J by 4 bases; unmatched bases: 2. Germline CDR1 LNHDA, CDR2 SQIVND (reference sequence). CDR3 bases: TGTGCCAGTAGTATCCGGGACAGGGGGTACAATGAGCAGTTCTTC. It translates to CASSIRDRGYNEQFF.

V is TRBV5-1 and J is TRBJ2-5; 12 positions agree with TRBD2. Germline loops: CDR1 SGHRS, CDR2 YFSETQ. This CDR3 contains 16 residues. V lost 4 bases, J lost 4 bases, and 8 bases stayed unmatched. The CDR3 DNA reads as TGCGCCAGCAGCCCAAAGACTAGCGGGAGTGGAGAGACCCAGTACTTC. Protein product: CASSPKTSGSGETQYF.

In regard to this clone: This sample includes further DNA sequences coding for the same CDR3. CDR3 amino acids: CASSLAANTEAFF. Written as DNA, the CDR3 is TGTGCCAGCAGCTTAGCAGCGAACACTGAAGCTTTCTTT. J is TRBJ1-1 and V is TRBV7-9; D uncertain. Germline V gene lookup returns CDR1 SEHNR and CDR2 FQNEAQ (reference sequence). V lost 0 bases and J 1 base, leaving 3 bases between the germline ends. The CDR3 spans 13 residues.

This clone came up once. Written as DNA, the CDR3 is TGCGCCAGCAGCTTTGGTCCGGGACAGAACTACAATGAGCAGTTCTTC. It codes for CASSFGPGQNYNEQFF. The chain recombines TRBV5-1 with TRBJ2-1; 7 bases line up with TRBD1. The J segment lost 3 bases and the V segment lost 2 bases, leaving 8 bases of the junction unmatched. Germline V gene data show CDR1 as SGHRS and CDR2 as YFSETQ. The CDR3 has 16 amino acids.

DNA of the CDR3: TGCAGTGGGCTGGCGGGGAGTGAAAAACTGTTTTTT. This encodes CSGLAGSEKLFF. The rearrangement uses TRBV29-1 and TRBJ1-4; D unclear. The CDR3 runs to 12 residues. The germline CDR1 and CDR2 sequences are SQVTM and ANQGSEA.

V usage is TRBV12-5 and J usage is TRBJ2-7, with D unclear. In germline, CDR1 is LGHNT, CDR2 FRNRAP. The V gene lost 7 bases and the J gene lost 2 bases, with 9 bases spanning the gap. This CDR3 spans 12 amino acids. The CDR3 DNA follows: TGTGCTAGTGCCCCTGGCCCCTACGAGCAGTACTTC. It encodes CASAPGPYEQYF.

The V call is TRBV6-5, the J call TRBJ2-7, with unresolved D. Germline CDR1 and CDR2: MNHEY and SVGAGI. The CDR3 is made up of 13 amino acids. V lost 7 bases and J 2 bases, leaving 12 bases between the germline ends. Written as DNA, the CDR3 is TGTGCCAGCATAGGGCCTCGGACCTACGAGCAGTACTTC. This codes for CASIGPRTYEQYF.

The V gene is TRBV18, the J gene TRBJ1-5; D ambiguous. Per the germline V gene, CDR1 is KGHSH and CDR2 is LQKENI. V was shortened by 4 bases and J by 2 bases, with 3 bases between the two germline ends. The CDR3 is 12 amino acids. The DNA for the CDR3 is TGTGCCAGCTCACGGGGCAATCAGCCCCAGCATTTT. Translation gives CASSRGNQPQHF.

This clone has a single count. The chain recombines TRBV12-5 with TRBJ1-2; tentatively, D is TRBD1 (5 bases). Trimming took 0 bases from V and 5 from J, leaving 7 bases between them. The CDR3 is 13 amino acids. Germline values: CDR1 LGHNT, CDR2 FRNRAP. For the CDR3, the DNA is TGTGCTAGTGGTTTGGTTGGGGGGTATGGCTACACCTTC. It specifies CASGLVGGYGYTF.

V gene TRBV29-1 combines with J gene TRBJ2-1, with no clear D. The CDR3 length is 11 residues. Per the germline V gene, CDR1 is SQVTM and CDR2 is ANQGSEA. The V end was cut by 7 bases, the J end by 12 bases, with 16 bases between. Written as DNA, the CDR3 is TGCAGCGGTAGGTGGGGAAGTGGGCAGTTCTTC. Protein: CSGRWGSGQFF.